Each of the 23 T cell receptor beta chains below was sequenced from the same sample in a study of type 1 regulatory T cells. No antigen has been identified for these receptors. TCRdb passed the reads through MiXCR, listing each CDR3 protein once. The table includes about 42,000 distinct CDR3 sequences, 12% detected once. Sequencing was done on a sample of cultured non-Tr1 T cells, either the whole culture or a sorted T cell fraction (not recorded which). Source of these receptors: a human donor in good health.

In its sample, this clonotype was seen a few times. The V and J genes are TRBV30 and TRBJ2-3; D might be TRBD1 (5 bases). V was shortened by 2 bases and J by 3 bases, with 6 bases between the two germline ends. The CDR3 contains 12 residues. The germline V gene encodes CDR1 GTSNPN and CDR2 SVGIG (reference sequence). CDR3 in amino acids: CAWSRQTDTQYF. DNA of the CDR3: TGTGCCTGGAGTCGACAGACAGATACGCAGTATTTT.

In this sample, this clonotype turned up many times. V and J are TRBV7-2 and TRBJ1-1; D may be TRBD1 (5 bases). This CDR3 is 14 amino acids long. The germline V and J ends were trimmed by 7 bases and 3 bases, with 15 bases remaining between them. CDR1 and CDR2 from the germline V gene are SGHTA and FQGNSA. The CDR3 is CASNPRRGDTEAFF. CDR3 DNA: TGTGCCAGCAACCCGAGGCGGGGGGACACTGAAGCTTTCTTT.

This clonotype has more than one count but fewer than ten. The chain has TRBV5-5 and TRBJ2-3; no clear D. CDR3 length: 15 amino acids. The germline gives CDR1 SGHKS, CDR2 YYEKEE (reference sequence). V gave up 0 bases and J gave up 3 bases, with 11 bases separating them. The DNA of the CDR3 is TGTGCCAGCAGCTTGGATGGGGATTATACAGATACGCAGTATTTT. Its translation: CASSLDGDYTDTQYF.

This clonotype was observed at least ten times. The rearrangement joins TRBV5-1 to TRBJ1-5; D uncertain. This CDR3 contains 14 residues. From germline, CDR1 is SGHRS and CDR2 YFSETQ. V was trimmed by 0 bases and J by 7 bases, leaving 11 bases between them. The CDR3 is CASSLDGVSQPQHF. In nucleotides, the CDR3 is TGCGCCAGCAGCTTGGATGGGGTGAGCCAGCCCCAGCATTTT.

This clonotype appeared a few times. This chain connects TRBV20-1 to TRBJ2-4, with 10 nucleotides matching TRBD2. Germline-derived CDR1 and CDR2 are DFQATT and SNEGSKA (reference sequence). The CDR3 runs to 14 residues. After removal of 4 bases from V and 6 bases from J, the junction contained 6 bases not matched to a gene. CDR3 region: CSAKARTSGNIQYF. As DNA, the CDR3 is TGCAGTGCTAAAGCAAGGACTAGCGGAAACATTCAGTACTTC.

This clonotype was seen ten or more times. The chain combines TRBV15 with TRBJ2-3, with D perhaps assigned TRBD1 or TRBD2 (7 bases each). This CDR3 spans 16 amino acids. The V end lost 0 bases, the J end lost 4 bases, and 14 bases lay between the germline ends. CDR1 and CDR2 (germline): LNHNV, YYDKDF (reference sequence). CDR3 protein: CATSRDSGGGPDTQYF. CDR3 sequence (DNA): TGTGCCACCAGCAGAGATTCAGGGGGGGGGCCAGATACGCAGTATTTT. The full variable domain, with the rest looked up from reference TRBV15 and TRBJ2-3, is DAMVIQNPRYQVTQFGKPVTLSCSQTLNHNVMYWYQQKSSQAPKLLFHYYDKDFNNEADTPDNFQSRRPNTSFCFLDIRSPGLGDTAMYLCATSRDSGGGPDTQYFGPGTRLTVL.

This chain joins TRBV6-2 or TRBV6-3 and TRBJ1-5, with D hard to call. Germline V gene sequence: CDR1 MNHEY, CDR2 SVGEGT. The V end was cut by 6 bases, the J end by 2 bases, with 8 bases between. CDR3 size: 13 residues. The DNA for the CDR3 is TGTGCCAGCAGGAAGGGTCGCAATCAGCCCCAGCATTTT. It is translated as CASRKGRNQPQHF.

The chain employs TRBV5-5 and TRBJ1-2; unclear D gene. V dropped 3 bases and J dropped 3 bases, with 15 bases sitting between them. This CDR3 has 15 amino acids. Per the germline V gene, CDR1 is SGHKS and CDR2 is YYEKEE (reference sequence). Here the CDR3 reads CASSSAPRGDYGYTF. CDR3 DNA sequence: TGTGCCAGCAGCTCGGCCCCTCGTGGGGACTATGGCTACACCTTC. The full variable domain, in which reference TRBV5-5 and TRBJ1-2 provide the parts outside the CDR3, is DAGVTQSPTHLIKTRGQQVTLRCSPISGHKSVSWYQQVLGQGPQFIFQYYEKEERGRGNFPDRFSARQFPNYSSELNVNALLLGDSALYLCASSSAPRGDYGYTFGSGTRLTVV.

This chain connects TRBV10-3 to TRBJ2-5; D is possibly TRBD1 or TRBD2 (6 bases each). Germline V gene data show CDR1 as ENHRY and CDR2 as SYGVKD. Trimming shortened V by 3 bases and J by 5 bases, and 16 bases separated the two germline ends. CDR3 length: 15 residues. CDR3 amino acids: CAISESTGGGETQYF. CDR3 nucleotides: TGTGCCATCAGTGAATCCACCGGAGGGGGTGAGACCCAGTACTTC.

V and J are TRBV5-1 and TRBJ2-3, with D possibly TRBD2 on 5 matching bases. CDR3 length: 13 residues. The V gene lost 2 bases and the J gene lost 6 bases, with 10 bases spanning the gap. Germline CDR1 SGHRS, CDR2 YFSETQ. The CDR3: CASSFRGPDTQYF. DNA for the CDR3: TGCGCCAGCAGCTTCCGCGGGCCCGATACGCAGTATTTT.

The V gene is TRBV7-2, the J gene TRBJ1-2; D gene uncertain. CDR1 and CDR2 (germline): SGHTA, FQGNSA. Trimming cost V 5 bases and J 0 bases, with 10 bases left between them. The CDR3 runs 14 residues. The CDR3: CASSPDSANYGYTF. The CDR3 DNA follows: TGTGCCAGCAGCCCTGATTCGGCTAACTATGGCTACACCTTC.

This clonotype has at least ten counts. This chain uses TRBV5-5 with TRBJ2-7; 7 bases map to TRBD1. The CDR3 sequence is 14 residues long. The V gene's germline CDR1 is SGHKS and CDR2 YYEKEE (reference sequence). V shed 3 bases and J 4 bases; nucleotides not matched to a gene: 7. Written as DNA, the CDR3 is TGTGCCAGCAGCTCCCCGGGACAGTGGTACGAGCAGTACTTC. Amino acids: CASSSPGQWYEQYF.

This clonotype was seen ten or more times. The chain recombines TRBV6-5 with TRBJ1-2; TRBD1 matches 7 bases. Germline CDR1 is MNHEY and CDR2 is SVGAGI. V was clipped by 6 bases and J by 8 bases; unmatched bases: 9. CDR3 length equals 13 residues. Written as DNA, the CDR3 is TGTGCCAGCAGCCTCGACAGGGAGGGGGGCTACACCTTC. Its protein product is CASSLDREGGYTF.

This clonotype was seen many times. This rearrangement joins TRBV5-5 to TRBJ1-2; 7 bases line up with TRBD1. Germline loops: CDR1 SGHKS, CDR2 YYEKEE (reference sequence). The CDR3 runs 14 residues. The V segment lost 4 bases and the J segment 0 bases; nucleotides outside the gene matches: 3. CDR3 residues: CASSAGTANYGYTF. The DNA of the CDR3 is TGTGCCAGCAGCGCCGGGACAGCTAACTATGGCTACACCTTC.

This clonotype was observed a single time. This may come from a read error, since a much larger clone is one base off. The chain couples TRBV5-1 to TRBJ2-7, with 11 bases that match TRBD2. CDR1 and CDR2 from the germline V gene are SGHRS and YFSETQ. CDR3 length: 15 residues. The CDR3 here is CAGSLTSGSSYEQYF. The CDR3 coding sequence is TGCGCCGGCAGCCTTACTAGCGGGAGTTCCTACGAGCAGTACTTC.

The rearrangement links TRBV3-1 to TRBJ2-3; D remains unclear. Germline CDR1 reads LGHDT; CDR2 reads YNNKEL (reference sequence). This CDR3 contains 16 residues. Trimming cost V 1 base and J 2 bases, with 13 bases left between them. The CDR3 nucleotides read TGTGCCAGCAGCCAAGGAAGATCTTCCCTCACAGATACGCAGTATTTT. Amino acid sequence: CASSQGRSSLTDTQYF.

V and J are TRBV30 and TRBJ2-1; TRBD2 agrees at 10 bases. The length of the CDR3 is 13 residues. Germline trimming cut 4 bases from V and 7 bases from J; bases unmatched to any gene: 4. Germline V gives CDR1 GTSNPN, CDR2 SVGIG (reference sequence). Here the CDR3 DNA reads TGTGCCTGGACTAGCGGGAGTCTAAATGAGCAGTTCTTC. Residues: CAWTSGSLNEQFF.

Comment on this clonotype: This may be a read error, as it is one base from a much larger clone. The gene calls are TRBV27 and TRBJ1-1; TRBD1 aligns across 8 bases. Germline V gives CDR1 MNHEY, CDR2 SMNVEV (reference sequence). The CDR3 totals 13 residues. In DNA form, the CDR3 reads TGTGCCAGCAGTCGGACAGGGCTTACTGAAGCTTTATTT. Protein sequence: CASSRTGLTEALF.

This clonotype was picked up a small number of times. The rearrangement joins TRBV20-1 to TRBJ1-5; D is undetermined. CDR1 is DFQATT, CDR2 SNEGSKA, per germline (reference sequence). Trimming pared 1 base from V and 4 bases from J, leaving 20 bases between. This CDR3 is built from 17 residues. CDR3 protein: CSARVSEGNFRNQPQHF. The DNA for the CDR3 is TGCAGTGCTAGAGTGAGTGAGGGAAATTTTAGGAATCAGCCCCAGCATTTT.

Many counts were recorded for this clonotype. The V gene is TRBV10-3, the J gene TRBJ2-1; perhaps TRBD2 as D (5 bases). The CDR3 has 14 residues. CDR1 ENHRY and CDR2 SYGVKD come from the germline V gene. The V end lost 5 bases, the J end lost 5 bases, and 13 bases lay between the germline ends. The CDR3 reads CAISQGGTHNEQFF. CDR3 DNA: TGTGCCATCAGTCAAGGAGGAACACACAATGAGCAGTTCTTC.

The chain is built from TRBV27 and TRBJ2-3; 7 nucleotides line up with TRBD2. Germline trimming cut 8 bases from V and 8 bases from J; bases unmatched to any gene: 13. CDR1 MNHEY and CDR2 SMNVEV come from the germline V gene (reference sequence). The CDR3 is 14 residues long. The CDR3 DNA reads as TGTGCCAGCCGAGGGGTTAGCGGGCCAACTACGCAGTATTTT. Encoded protein: CASRGVSGPTTQYF.

This clonotype is labeled medium-sized (0.01 to 0.1%). The chain links TRBV10-3 to TRBJ2-2; no firm D call. V was shortened by 7 bases and J by 1 base, with 7 bases between the two germline ends. Germline CDR1 reads ENHRY; CDR2 reads SYGVKD. The CDR3 length is 13 residues. CDR3 bases: TGTGCCATCACCTCAGGGAACACCGGGGAGCTGTTTTTT. Protein sequence: CAITSGNTGELFF.

The chain recombines TRBV20-1 with TRBJ2-3; 10 nucleotides match TRBD2. The CDR3 covers 13 residues. CDR1 and CDR2 from the germline V gene are DFQATT and SNEGSKA (reference sequence). Trimming took 3 bases from V and 10 from J; bases not matched to a gene: 7. CDR3 DNA: TGCAGTGCTAGCCAGCTAGCGGGAGTGGCGCAGTATTTT. Its protein is CSASQLAGVAQYF.